What follows describes a single T cell receptor (beta chain). The antigen remains unidentified. This entry belongs to a study of blood T cells in healthy people across ages. PCR was performed a second time for about 6 to 11 cycles using a sample-barcoded 5' primer and a J-beta primer mix. All cDNA molecules were each tagged by a template-switch adaptor with 12 random nucleotides. Using its own MiXCR run on the 5' RACE reads, TCRdb lists one record per CDR3 protein. The sample records some 1,500,000 distinct CDR3 sequences, 35% to 45% being singletons. Study conclusions and caveats: Observed TCR beta diversity per million T cells went down as age went up. This fall followed a roughly linear course with age.

This CDR3 has 13 residues. Unmatched junction bases numbered 3, after V lost 7 bases and J lost 6 bases. Germline V gives CDR1 MNHEY, CDR2 SMNVEV (reference sequence). The chain recombines TRBV27 with TRBJ1-4; 9 bases agree with TRBD1. The TCR sequence derives from a young woman in good health. Sequenced material: blood. The CDR3 nucleotides read TGTGCCAGCATGGGACAGGGTTATGAAAAACTGTTTTTT. It translates to CASMGQGYEKLFF.